The 4 T cell receptor beta chains below were found in one sample sequenced in a study of cytomegalovirus exposure and HLA in healthy donors. The primer mix had 60 Vbeta and 13 Jbeta primers. Data came from immunoSEQ multiplex PCR; TCRdb stores just in-frame clones and leaves some out. This sample yields around 200,000 clones, of which roughly 84% are seen a single time; about 2.6% belongs to the top ten. Sequenced input: PBMCs. These receptors were obtained from a woman aged 50 to 65 in good health and CMV-seropositive.

The chain recombines TRBV18 with TRBJ1-2; 10 bases are a match to TRBD1. The J segment lost 0 bases and the V segment lost 4 bases, leaving 5 bases of the junction unmatched. The CDR3 has 16 residues. Germline CDR1 KGHSH, CDR2 LQKENI. CDR3: CASSQAGQGANYGYTF. CDR3 DNA: TGTGCCAGCTCACAAGCCGGACAGGGGGCTAACTATGGCTACACCTTC.

The chain carries TRBV19 and TRBJ2-5, with TRBD2 matching 9 bases. The CDR3 is 15 residues long. The J segment lost 5 bases and the V segment lost 4 bases, leaving 8 bases of the junction unmatched. Germline V lookup: CDR1 LNHDA, CDR2 SQIVND (reference sequence). In nucleotides, the CDR3 is TGTGCCAGTAGTACGGCGGGGGGGCCGGGGGAGACCCAGTACTTC. Translation: CASSTAGGPGETQYF.

This chain joins TRBV18 and TRBJ2-3; TRBD2 matches at 11 bases. Germline V lookup: CDR1 KGHSH, CDR2 LQKENI. V shed 2 bases, J shed 4 bases, and the junction held 5 bases outside the gene matches. The CDR3 loop spans 16 amino acids. The CDR3 here is CASSPRLAGFADTQYF. CDR3 DNA sequence: TGTGCCAGCTCACCAAGACTAGCGGGGTTTGCAGATACGCAGTATTTT.

To note about this clone: Its ends do not fully match the called genes, so a read error is possible. The chain carries TRBV5-3 and TRBJ1-1, with D unclear. TRBV5-3 is known as an ORF, though its function is uncertain. The CDR3 sequence is 13 residues long. The CDR3 region has the DNA TGTGCCAGCAGCTTAACCGACACCACTGAAGCTTTCTTT. It specifies CASSLTDTTEAFF.